This TCR beta chain was recorded in a study of T cells after yellow fever vaccination. Study conclusions and caveats: A minor fraction of clonotypes spanned both CD4 and CD8 compartments.

The CDR3 covers 15 residues. Germline V CDR1 and CDR2: LGHNA, YNFKEQ. V lost 0 bases and J lost 5, with 13 bases in between. TCRdb recomputed calls from the 5' RACE reads with MiXCR, one row per CDR3 protein. The sample consists of tens of thousands of distinct CDR3 sequences, roughly 6.9% of them appearing once. On this clonotype itself: Antigen specificity is unknown.

The origin of this receptor is a man aged 18 to 30 who received the YFV17D yellow fever vaccine. The rearrangement uses TRBV4-2 and TRBJ1-1; maybe TRBD1 (5 bases). This material consisted of CD8+ T cells sorted from PBMCs, taken 5 to 6 days after the first yellow fever vaccination. CDR3 coding DNA: TGTGCCAGCAGCCAAGACGAGCCAGGGAGGACTGAAGCTTTCTTT. It specifies CASSQDEPGRTEAFF.